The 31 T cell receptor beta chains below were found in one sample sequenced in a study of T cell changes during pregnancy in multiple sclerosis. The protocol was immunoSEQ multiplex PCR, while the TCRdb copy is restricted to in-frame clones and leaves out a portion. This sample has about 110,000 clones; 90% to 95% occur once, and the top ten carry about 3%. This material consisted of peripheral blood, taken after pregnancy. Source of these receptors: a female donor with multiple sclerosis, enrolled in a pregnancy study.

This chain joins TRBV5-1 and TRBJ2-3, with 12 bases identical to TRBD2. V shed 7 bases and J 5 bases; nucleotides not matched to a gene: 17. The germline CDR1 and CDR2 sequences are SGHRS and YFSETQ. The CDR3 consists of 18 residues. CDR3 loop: CASRINGLAGFLGDTQYF. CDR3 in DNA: TGCGCCAGCCGGATCAATGGACTAGCGGGGTTCCTCGGAGATACGCAGTATTTT. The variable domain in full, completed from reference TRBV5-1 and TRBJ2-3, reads KAGVTQTPRYLIKTRGQQVTLSCSPISGHRSVSWYQQTPGQGLQFLFEYFSETQRNKGNFPGRFSGRQFSNSRSEMNVSTLELGDSALYLCASRINGLAGFLGDTQYFGPGTRLTVL.

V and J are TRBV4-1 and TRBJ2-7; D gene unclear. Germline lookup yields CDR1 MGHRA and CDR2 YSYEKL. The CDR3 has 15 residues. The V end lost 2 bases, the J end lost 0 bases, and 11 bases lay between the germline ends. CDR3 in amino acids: CASSQFLLSSYEQYF. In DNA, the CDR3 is TGCGCCAGCAGCCAATTTCTCCTGAGCTCCTACGAGCAGTACTTC.

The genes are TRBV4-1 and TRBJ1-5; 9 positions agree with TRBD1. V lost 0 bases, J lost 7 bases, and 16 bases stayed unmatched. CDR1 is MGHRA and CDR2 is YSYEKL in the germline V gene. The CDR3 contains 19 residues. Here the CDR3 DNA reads TGCGCCAGCAGCCAAGACGTGGGACAGGGTACTCCCTCAAAGCAGCCCCAGCATTTT. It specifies CASSQDVGQGTPSKQPQHF.

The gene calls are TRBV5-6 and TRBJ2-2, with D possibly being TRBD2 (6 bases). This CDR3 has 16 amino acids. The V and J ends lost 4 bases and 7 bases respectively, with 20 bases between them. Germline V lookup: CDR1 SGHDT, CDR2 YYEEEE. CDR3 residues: CASSLTTDAGSGELFF. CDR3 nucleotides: TGTGCCAGCAGCCTTACGACGGACGCGGGGAGCGGGGAGCTGTTTTTT. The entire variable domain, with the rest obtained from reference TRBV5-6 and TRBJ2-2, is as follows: DAGVTQSPTHLIKTRGQQVTLRCSPKSGHDTVSWYQQALGQGPQFIFQYYEEEERQRGNFPDRFSGHQFPNYSSELNVNALLLGDSALYLCASSLTTDAGSGELFFGEGSRLTVL.

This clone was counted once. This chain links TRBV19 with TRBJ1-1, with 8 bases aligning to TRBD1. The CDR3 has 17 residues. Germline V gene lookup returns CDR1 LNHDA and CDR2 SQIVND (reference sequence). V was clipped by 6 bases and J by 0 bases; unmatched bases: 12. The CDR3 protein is CASRINTRGHMNTEAFF. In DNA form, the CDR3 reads TGTGCCAGTAGAATTAACACCAGGGGGCATATGAACACTGAAGCTTTCTTT.

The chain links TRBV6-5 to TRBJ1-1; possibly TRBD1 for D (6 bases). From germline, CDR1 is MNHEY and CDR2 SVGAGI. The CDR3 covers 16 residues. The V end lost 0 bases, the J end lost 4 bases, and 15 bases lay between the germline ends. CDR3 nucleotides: TGTGCCAGCAGTTACTCGAATCGTTGGGGGCGCACTGAAGCTTTCTTT. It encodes CASSYSNRWGRTEAFF.

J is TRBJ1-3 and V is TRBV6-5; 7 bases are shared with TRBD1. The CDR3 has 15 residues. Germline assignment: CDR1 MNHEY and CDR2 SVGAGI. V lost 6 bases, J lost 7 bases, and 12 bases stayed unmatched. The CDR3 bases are TGTGCCAGCAGCACTCGGACAGGTCAAGGGAACACCATATATTTT. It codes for CASSTRTGQGNTIYF.

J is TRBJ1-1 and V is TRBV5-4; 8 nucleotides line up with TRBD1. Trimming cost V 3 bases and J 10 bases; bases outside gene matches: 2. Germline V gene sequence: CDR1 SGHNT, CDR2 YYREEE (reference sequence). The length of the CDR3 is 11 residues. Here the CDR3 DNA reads TGTGCCAGCAGCTCGACAGGGGCAGCTTTCTTT. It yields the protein CASSSTGAAFF.

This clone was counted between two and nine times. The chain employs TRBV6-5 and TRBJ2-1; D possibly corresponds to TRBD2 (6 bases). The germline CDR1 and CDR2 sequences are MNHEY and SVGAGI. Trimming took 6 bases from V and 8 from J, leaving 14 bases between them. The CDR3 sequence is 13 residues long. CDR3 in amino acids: CASSTPGADEQFF. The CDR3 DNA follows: TGTGCCAGCAGCACCCCGGGAGCGGATGAGCAGTTCTTC.

CDR3 in amino acids: CASSIGTGDTKNIQYF. CDR3 nucleotides: TGTGCCAGCAGCATTGGGACAGGGGATACCAAAAACATTCAGTACTTC. This chain connects TRBV13 to TRBJ2-4, with TRBD1 identical over 10 bases. Trimming removed 5 bases from V and 2 bases from J; junction bases left unmatched: 6. The V gene's germline CDR1 is PRHDT and CDR2 FYEKMQ (reference sequence). The CDR3 runs 16 residues. Looking up the rest from reference TRBV13 and TRBJ2-4 gives the full variable domain: AAGVIQSPRHLIKEKRETATLKCYPIPRHDTVYWYQQGPGQDPQFLISFYEKMQSDKGSIPDRFSAQQFSDYHSELNMSSLELGDSALYFCASSIGTGDTKNIQYFGAGTRLSVL.

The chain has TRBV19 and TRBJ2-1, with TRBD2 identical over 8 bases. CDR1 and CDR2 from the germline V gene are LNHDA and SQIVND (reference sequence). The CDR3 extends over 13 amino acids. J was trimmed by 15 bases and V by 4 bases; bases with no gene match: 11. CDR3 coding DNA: TGTGCCAGTAGTACCCCGGGACTAGGTCAACGGTTCTTC. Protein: CASSTPGLGQRFF. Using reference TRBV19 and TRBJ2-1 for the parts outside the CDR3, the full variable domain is DGGITQSPKYLFRKEGQNVTLSCEQNLNHDAMYWYRQDPGQGLRLIYYSQIVNDFQKGDIAEGYSVSREKKESFPLTVTSAQKNPTAFYLCASSTPGLGQRFFGPGTRLTVL.

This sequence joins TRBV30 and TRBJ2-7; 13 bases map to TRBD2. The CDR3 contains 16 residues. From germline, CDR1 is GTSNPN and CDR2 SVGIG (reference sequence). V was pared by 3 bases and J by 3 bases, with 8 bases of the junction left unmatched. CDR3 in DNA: TGTGCCTGGAGCGGTGGACTAGCGGGGGACTTCTACGAGCAGTACTTC. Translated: CAWSGGLAGDFYEQYF.

The CDR3: CASTEMGGPGNTIYF. In DNA, the CDR3 is TGTGCCAGCACCGAAATGGGAGGGCCTGGAAACACCATATATTTT. The chain combines TRBV6-5 with TRBJ1-3; D is uncertain. Between the trimmed V and J ends, which lost 7 bases and 2 bases, there was a span of 15 bases. This CDR3 has 15 amino acids. The V gene's germline CDR1 is MNHEY and CDR2 SVGAGI.

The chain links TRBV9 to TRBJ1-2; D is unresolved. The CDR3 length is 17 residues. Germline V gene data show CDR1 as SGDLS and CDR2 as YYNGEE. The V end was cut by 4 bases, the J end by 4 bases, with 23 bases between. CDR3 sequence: CASSPEAGEGAGYGYTF. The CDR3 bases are TGTGCCAGCAGCCCAGAGGCTGGCGAGGGAGCAGGCTATGGCTACACCTTC.

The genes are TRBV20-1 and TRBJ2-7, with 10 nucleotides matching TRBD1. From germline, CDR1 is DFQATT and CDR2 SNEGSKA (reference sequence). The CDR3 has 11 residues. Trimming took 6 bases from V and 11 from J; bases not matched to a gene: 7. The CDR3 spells CSAGDRGGEYF. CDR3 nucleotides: TGCAGTGCCGGGGACAGGGGCGGGGAGTACTTC.

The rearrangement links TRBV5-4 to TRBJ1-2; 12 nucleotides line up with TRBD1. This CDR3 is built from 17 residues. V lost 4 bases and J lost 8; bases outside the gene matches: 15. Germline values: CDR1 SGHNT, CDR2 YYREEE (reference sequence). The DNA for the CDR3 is TGTGCCAGCAGCCCCTTCCATCCGGGACAGGGGGCGGAGGGCTACACCTTC. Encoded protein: CASSPFHPGQGAEGYTF.

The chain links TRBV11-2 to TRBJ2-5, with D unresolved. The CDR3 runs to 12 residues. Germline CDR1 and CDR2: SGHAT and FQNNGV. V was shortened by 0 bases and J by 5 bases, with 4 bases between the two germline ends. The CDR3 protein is CASSLDRETQYF. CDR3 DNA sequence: TGTGCCAGCAGCTTAGATCGGGAGACCCAGTACTTC.

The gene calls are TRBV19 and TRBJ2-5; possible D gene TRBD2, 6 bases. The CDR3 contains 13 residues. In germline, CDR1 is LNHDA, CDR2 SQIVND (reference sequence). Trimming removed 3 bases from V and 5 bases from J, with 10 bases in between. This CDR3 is CASSMGGWETQYF. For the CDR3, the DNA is TGTGCCAGTAGTATGGGGGGTTGGGAGACCCAGTACTTC.

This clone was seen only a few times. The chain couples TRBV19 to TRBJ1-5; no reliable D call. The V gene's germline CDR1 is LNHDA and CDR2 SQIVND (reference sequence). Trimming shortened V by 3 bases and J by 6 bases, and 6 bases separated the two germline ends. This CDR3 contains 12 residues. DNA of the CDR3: TGTGCCAGTAGTATTATCCCTCAGCCCCAGCATTTT. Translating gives CASSIIPQPQHF.

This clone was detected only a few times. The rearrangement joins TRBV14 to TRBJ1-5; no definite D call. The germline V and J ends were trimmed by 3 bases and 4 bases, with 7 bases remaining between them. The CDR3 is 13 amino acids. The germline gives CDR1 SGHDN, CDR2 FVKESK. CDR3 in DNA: TGTGCCAGCAGCCAGTACGGGAATCAGCCCCAGCATTTT. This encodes CASSQYGNQPQHF.

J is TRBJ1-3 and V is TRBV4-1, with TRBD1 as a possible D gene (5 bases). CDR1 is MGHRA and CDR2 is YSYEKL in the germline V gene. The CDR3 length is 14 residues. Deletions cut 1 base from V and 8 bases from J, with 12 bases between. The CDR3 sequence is CASSQVGGGDTIYF. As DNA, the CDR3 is TGCGCCAGCAGCCAAGTGGGGGGGGGAGACACCATATATTTT.

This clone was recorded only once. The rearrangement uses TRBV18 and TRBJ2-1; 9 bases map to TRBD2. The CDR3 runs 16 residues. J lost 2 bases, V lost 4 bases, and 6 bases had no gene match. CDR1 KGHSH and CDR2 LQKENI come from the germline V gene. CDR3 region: CASSHGLAHTYNEQFF. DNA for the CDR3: TGTGCCAGCTCACACGGACTAGCGCATACCTACAATGAGCAGTTCTTC.

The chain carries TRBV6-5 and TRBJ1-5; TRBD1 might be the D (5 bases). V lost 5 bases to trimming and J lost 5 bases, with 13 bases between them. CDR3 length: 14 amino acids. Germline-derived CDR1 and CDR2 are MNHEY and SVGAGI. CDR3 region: CASSTDTRDQPQHF. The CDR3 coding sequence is TGTGCCAGCAGTACAGACACCAGGGATCAGCCCCAGCATTTT.

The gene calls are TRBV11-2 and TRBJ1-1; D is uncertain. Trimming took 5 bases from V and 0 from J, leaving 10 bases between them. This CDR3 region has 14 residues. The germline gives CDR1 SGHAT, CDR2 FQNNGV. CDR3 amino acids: CASSPRRMNTEAFF. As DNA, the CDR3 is TGTGCCAGCAGCCCCCGCAGAATGAACACTGAAGCTTTCTTT. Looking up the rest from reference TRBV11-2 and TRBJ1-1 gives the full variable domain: EAGVAQSPRYKIIEKRQSVAFWCNPISGHATLYWYQQILGQGPKLLIQFQNNGVVDDSQLPKDRFSAERLKGVDSTLKIQPAKLEDSAVYLCASSPRRMNTEAFFGQGTRLTVV.

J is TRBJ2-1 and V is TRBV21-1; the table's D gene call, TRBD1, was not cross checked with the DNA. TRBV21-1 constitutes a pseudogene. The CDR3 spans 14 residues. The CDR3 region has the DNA TGTGCCAATGTTTCACGCAGCTCCTACAATGAGCAGTTCTTC. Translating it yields CANVSRSSYNEQFF.

The CDR3 DNA follows: TGTGCCAGCAGCCCTACGACAGGGGGATATTATGGCTACACCTTC. Its protein is CASSPTTGGYYGYTF. The chain combines TRBV14 with TRBJ1-2, with 9 bases matching TRBD1. This CDR3 spans 15 amino acids. CDR1 and CDR2 from the germline V gene are SGHDN and FVKESK. Germline trimming cut 4 bases from V and 5 bases from J; bases unmatched to any gene: 8.

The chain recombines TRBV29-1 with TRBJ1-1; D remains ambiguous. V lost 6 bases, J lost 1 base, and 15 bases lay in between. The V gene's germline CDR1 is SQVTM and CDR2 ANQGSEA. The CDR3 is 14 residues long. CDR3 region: CSVHHLTENTEAFF. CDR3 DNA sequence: TGCAGCGTACATCACCTCACAGAGAACACTGAAGCTTTCTTT.

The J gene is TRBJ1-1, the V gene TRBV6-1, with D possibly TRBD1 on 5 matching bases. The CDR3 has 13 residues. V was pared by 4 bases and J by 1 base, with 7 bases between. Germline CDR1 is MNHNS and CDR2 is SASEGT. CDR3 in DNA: TGTGCCAGCAGTGGACAGAGGAACACTGAAGCTTTCTTT. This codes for CASSGQRNTEAFF.

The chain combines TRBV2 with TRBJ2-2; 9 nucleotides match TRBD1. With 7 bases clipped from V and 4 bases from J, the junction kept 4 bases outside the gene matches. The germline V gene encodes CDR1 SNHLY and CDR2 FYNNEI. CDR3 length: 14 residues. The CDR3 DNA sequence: TGTGCCAGCATCGGGGACAGGGTCACCGGGGAGCTGTTTTTT. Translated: CASIGDRVTGELFF.

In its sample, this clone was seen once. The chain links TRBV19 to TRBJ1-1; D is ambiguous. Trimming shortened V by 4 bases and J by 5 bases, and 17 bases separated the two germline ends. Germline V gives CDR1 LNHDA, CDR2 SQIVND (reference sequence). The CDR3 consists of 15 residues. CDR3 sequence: CASSRIMPLRTEAFF. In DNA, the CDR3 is TGTGCCAGTAGTAGAATCATGCCCTTGAGAACTGAAGCTTTCTTT.

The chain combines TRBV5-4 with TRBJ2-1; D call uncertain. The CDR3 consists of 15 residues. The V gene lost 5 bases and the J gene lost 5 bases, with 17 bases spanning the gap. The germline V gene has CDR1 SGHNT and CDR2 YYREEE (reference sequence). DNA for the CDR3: TGTGCCAGCAGTTCTACCGTTTTCCTCGACAATGAGCAGTTCTTC. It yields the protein CASSSTVFLDNEQFF.